The entry below describes one TCR beta chain. The antigen this receptor binds is unknown. Base-call qualities are not available, and no considerably larger clone is one nucleotide away. The data were taken from a study of blood T cell repertoires in COVID-19 (dated by TCRdb to the early 2020s). A note on the overall study: Samples from collaborators originated in the United States, Italy and Spain and spanned both the acute and convalescent phases of COVID-19. The dataset comprised deeply sampled blood TCRbeta repertoires from subjects exposed to, actively infected with, or recovered from COVID-19. The sample metadata nearly always contained a de-identified subject ID, COVID-19 status, age in years and sex. The samples were drawn from two sources: the first 160 participants of the ongoing ImmuneRACE study, and fewer than 1,500 subjects contributed by 6 global collaborators. HLA class I and class II types, where available, came from metadata supplied by the sample provider rather than from assay-based typing. The prospective study material was composed of cDNA or gDNA derived from T cells, B-cell-depleted T cells, or PBMCs. The repertoires were released in a freely available public database meant as a resource for research on the immune response to SARS-CoV-2. Summary of the overall study and its limitations: How much clinical and demographic metadata was included differed by source and by participant, and the metadata was provided uncurated.

TCRbeta CDR3 regions were amplified from genomic DNA using the immunoSEQ Assay, a bias-controlled multiplex PCR. From the authors' description of their analysis: Nucleated cell counts per sample were estimated from amplification of reference gene primers within the assay. To quantify the absolute abundance of each unique TCRbeta CDR3 rearrangement, sequence reads were collapsed and filtered. For each sample, productive Simpson clonality was calculated by taking the square root of Simpson's diversity index across productive rearrangements. This is the immuneACCESS table as TCRdb keeps it, with only in-frame sequences that have V and J called. A part of the clones is gone; compared with another copy, unresolved V genes explain less than half, and the rest is unexplained. Clone size and the V and J calls come from that table; the DNA yielded D and trimming. The sample table contains under 150,000 clones; only one count was recorded for about 91% of them. About 28% of the sample is held by the ten biggest clonotypes.

The germline V gene supplies CDR1 SGDLS and CDR2 YYNGEE. Inclusive of the bounding cysteine and phenylalanine, the CDR3 is 14 residues long. The sequence is cut down to CDR3 DNA, 42 bases in frame from base 1. Trimming removed 3 bases from V and 3 bases from J, leaving 9 bases between the germline ends. The collaborating institutions used their own protocols to collect whole blood in K2EDTA tubes. Collaborator samples were shipped for TCRbeta analysis as frozen whole blood, isolated PBMCs, or DNA extracted from either sample type. This receptor was obtained from a human donor in a cohort sampled during active COVID-19. This sequence uses TRBV9 and TRBJ2-2; no confident D gene assignment can be made. The sequencing input was peripheral blood. The DNA sequence reads TGTGCCAGCAGCGGCCCGGCGGACACCGGGGAGCTGTTTTTT. It codes for CASSGPADTGELFF.